Following are 12 T cell receptor beta chains from one sample sequenced in a study of cytomegalovirus exposure and HLA in healthy donors (dated by TCRdb to the late 2010s). Receptor libraries were prepared by the immunoSEQ multiplex PCR assay. For the multiplex PCR, a mixture combining 60 forward primers for TCR Vbeta segments and 13 reverse primers for TCR Jbeta segments was used. Here the immuneACCESS table is served through TCRdb, limited to in-frame sequences with V and J called. Missing clones are a known gap in these copies; in checked studies unresolved V genes cover under half, and the rest lacks a known reason. This sample has 200,000 to 250,000 clones in its table, and approximately 78% of those were observed once. The ten largest clones add up to 2.5% to 3.5% of the sample. Material: PBMCs. All receptors derive from a woman in her 40s in good health and CMV-seronegative.

The chain combines TRBV9 with TRBJ2-7, with D perhaps matching TRBD1 (6 bases). Germline V gene data show CDR1 as SGDLS and CDR2 as YYNGEE. The length of the CDR3 is 17 residues. Trimming shortened V by 0 bases and J by 3 bases, and 19 bases separated the two germline ends. The DNA for the CDR3 is TGTGCCAGCAGCGTAGATCTCGGGGAAACAGGGATCTACGAGCAGTACTTC. This codes for CASSVDLGETGIYEQYF.

This clone was counted once. The chain carries TRBV5-1 and TRBJ2-3, with TRBD1 identical over 7 bases. V gave up 3 bases and J gave up 7 bases; unmatched junction bases: 5. The length of the CDR3 is 13 residues. Germline values: CDR1 SGHRS, CDR2 YFSETQ. The CDR3 coding sequence is TGCGCCAGCAGCTCGCCGACAGGGAATACGCAGTATTTT. This translates into CASSSPTGNTQYF.

The rearrangement uses TRBV7-9 and TRBJ2-1; 9 bases match TRBD2. This CDR3 has 16 amino acids. Germline V gene data show CDR1 as SEHNR and CDR2 as FQNEAQ (reference sequence). V dropped 7 bases and J dropped 4; count of bases not matched to a gene: 11. CDR3 coding DNA: TGTGCCAGCACCCCAACGGCGGGAGGGGTTTACAATGAGCAGTTCTTC. This translates into CASTPTAGGVYNEQFF.

The chain is built from TRBV7-8 and TRBJ2-5; 7 bases align to TRBD1. The end of the DNA fits TRBJ2-7 better, so the J call may be wrong. CDR1 and CDR2 (germline): SGHVS, FQNEAQ. The CDR3 consists of 14 residues. CDR3: CASRGDGQAYEQYF. CDR3 nucleotide sequence: TGTGCCAGCAGAGGGGATGGACAGGCCTACGAGCAGTACTTC.

This chain connects TRBV30 to TRBJ2-3; TRBD2 might be the D (6 bases). V was clipped by 3 bases and J by 6 bases, with 13 bases between them. Germline V gives CDR1 GTSNPN, CDR2 SVGIG (reference sequence). The CDR3 length is 13 residues. Written as DNA, the CDR3 is TGTGCCTGGAGCGGGAGTTTTGGGGATACGCAGTATTTT. This gives the protein CAWSGSFGDTQYF.

In DNA form, the CDR3 reads TGTGCCAGCAGTTTAGGGGGGGCCCTAACCTACAATGAGCAGTTCTTC. This encodes CASSLGGALTYNEQFF. V usage is TRBV27 and J usage is TRBJ2-1, with D possibly matching TRBD2 (7 bases). The CDR3 has 16 amino acids. Looked up from germline, CDR1 is MNHEY and CDR2 is SMNVEV (reference sequence). Trimming took off 2 bases at V and 2 bases at J, with 13 bases between the two ends.

V is TRBV7-8 and J is TRBJ1-1; D remains unclear. Germline CDR1 reads SGHVS; CDR2 reads FQNEAQ. This CDR3 region has 14 residues. V lost 2 bases and J 4 bases, leaving 11 bases between the germline ends. CDR3 in amino acids: CASSLTPGSTEAFF. The DNA of the CDR3 is TGTGCCAGCAGCTTAACCCCCGGGAGCACTGAAGCTTTCTTT.

This clone was seen a handful of times. The J gene is TRBJ2-7, the V gene TRBV27; 7 positions match TRBD1. The germline V gene has CDR1 MNHEY and CDR2 SMNVEV (reference sequence). The CDR3 sequence is 16 residues long. V shed 5 bases, J shed 0 bases, and the junction held 10 bases outside the gene matches. The CDR3 coding sequence is TGTGCCAGCAGTCCTCATAGGACAGGAGGCTCCTACGAGCAGTACTTC. The encoded protein is CASSPHRTGGSYEQYF.

V and J are TRBV15 and TRBJ2-3; TRBD2 might be the D (5 bases). The CDR3 covers 17 residues. Germline V gene data show CDR1 as LNHNV and CDR2 as YYDKDF (reference sequence). The V gene lost 0 bases and the J gene lost 1 base, with 14 bases spanning the gap. The DNA for the CDR3 is TGTGCCACCAGCAGAGATCCTAGCACTCATCGCACAGATACGCAGTATTTT. It codes for CATSRDPSTHRTDTQYF. Full variable domain (missing parts from reference TRBV15 and TRBJ2-3): DAMVIQNPRYQVTQFGKPVTLSCSQTLNHNVMYWYQQKSSQAPKLLFHYYDKDFNNEADTPDNFQSRRPNTSFCFLDIRSPGLGDTAMYLCATSRDPSTHRTDTQYFGPGTRLTVL.

The chain has TRBV19 and TRBJ2-7, with 7 bases matching TRBD2. Germline V gene sequence: CDR1 LNHDA, CDR2 SQIVND (reference sequence). This CDR3 comprises 15 residues. Losses at the gene ends were 4 bases for V and 3 bases for J; bases not matched to a gene: 9. CDR3 sequence (DNA): TGTGCCAGTAGTAAGATAATGGGGGGGGGCTACGAGCAGTACTTC. It encodes CASSKIMGGGYEQYF.

The V gene is TRBV2, the J gene TRBJ2-6, with D tentatively TRBD1 (6 bases). This CDR3 comprises 17 residues. Trimming left V 6 bases short and J 4 bases short, with 19 bases between. CDR1 and CDR2 from the germline V gene are SNHLY and FYNNEI. The CDR3 loop reads CASSATGPELGANVLTF. The CDR3 DNA is TGTGCCAGCAGCGCGACAGGCCCAGAGCTAGGGGCCAACGTCCTGACTTTC.

This chain uses TRBV25-1 with TRBJ2-1; TRBD1 agrees at 8 bases. Germline-derived CDR1 and CDR2 are MGHDK and SYGVNS. The CDR3 length is 15 residues. The V gene end was trimmed by 5 bases and the J gene end by 7 bases; junction bases not matched to a gene: 10. The CDR3 DNA sequence: TGTGCCAGCAGTACTGGACAGGGTTATGCTAATGAGCAGTTCTTC. It is translated as CASSTGQGYANEQFF. The variable domain in full, completed from reference TRBV25-1 and TRBJ2-1, reads EADIYQTPRYLVIGTGKKITLECSQTMGHDKMYWYQQDPGMELHLIHYSYGVNSTEKGDLSSESTVSRIRTEHFPLTLESARPSHTSQYLCASSTGQGYANEQFFGPGTRLTVL.